The text below deals with one TCR beta chain. The antigen is undetermined. V lost 2 bases and J 9 bases, leaving 15 bases between the germline ends. This CDR3 contains 14 residues. The germline V gene has CDR1 MNHEY and CDR2 SVGAGI. 5'RACE with constant-segment primers built TCRalpha and TCRbeta cDNA libraries with UMIs. TCRdb passed the 5' RACE reads through MiXCR, listing each CDR3 protein once. The profile covers about 150,000 distinct CDR3 sequences, with 25% appearing a single time and around 24% taken by the ten largest. The sample originates from a study of T-cell memory formation after mild COVID-19. Study overall: TCR clusters were mostly confined to one donor each.

Whole-study results and caveats: Clones contracting across day 15 to 85 had a balanced CD4/CD8 profile; later expanding clones leaned CD4+.

The V and J genes are TRBV6-5 and TRBJ2-3, with D perhaps given as TRBD1 or TRBD2 (5 bases each). The clonotype was recovered from an adult woman who had mild COVID-19 (a few samples of this study predate the infection). Cell type and time point are not known. What was sequenced was PBMCs or a T cell subset sorted from them (not recorded which). CDR3 nucleotide sequence: TGTGCCAGCAGTTACGGGACCAGCTCCGGGACGCAGTATTTT. It specifies CASSYGTSSGTQYF.